These 27 T cell receptor beta chains were all obtained from the same sample, sequenced in a study of blood T cells in healthy people across ages. It was with a sample-barcoded 5' primer and a J-beta primer mix that a second PCR of roughly 7 to 12 cycles was run. Using its own MiXCR run on the 5' RACE reads, TCRdb lists one record per CDR3 protein. The sample yields some 760,000 distinct CDR3 sequences, around 25% seen once. The same sample was also studied in work on T cells of mothers and their children.

The sample comprised blood. The receptor source for this set is a boy aged 5 to 17 in good health.

The chain is built from TRBV4-2 and TRBJ2-7; D is unresolved. CDR3 length: 14 amino acids. Germline CDR1 LGHNA, CDR2 YNFKEQ. V lost 3 bases and J 4 bases, leaving 13 bases between the germline ends. The CDR3 DNA reads TGTGCCAGCAGCCAGCTTCTAGGGAAGTACGAGCAGTACTTC. This translates into CASSQLLGKYEQYF.

The V and J genes are TRBV10-3 and TRBJ2-7, with 8 bases matching TRBD1. V lost 7 bases to trimming and J lost 2 bases; unmatched junction nucleotides: 7. This CDR3 is built from 14 residues. Germline-derived CDR1 and CDR2 are ENHRY and SYGVKD. This chain's CDR3 is CAINAGTGTYEQYF. As DNA, the CDR3 is TGTGCCATCAACGCCGGGACAGGAACCTACGAGCAGTACTTC.

This clonotype was picked up one time. The CDR3, as DNA: TGTGCCAGCAATGGACAGGGGAGAGGAACTGAAGCTTTCTTT. Translation gives CASNGQGRGTEAFF. The rearrangement joins TRBV6-5 to TRBJ1-1; TRBD1 agrees at 9 bases. This CDR3 region has 14 residues. Germline CDR1 MNHEY, CDR2 SVGAGI. V lost 7 bases, J lost 5 bases, and 8 bases stayed unmatched.

This clonotype was detected a few times. This chain joins TRBV9 and TRBJ2-5; D perhaps matches TRBD2 (6 bases). Germline lookup yields CDR1 SGDLS and CDR2 YYNGEE. The CDR3 is 15 amino acids. V was trimmed by 0 bases and J by 5 bases, leaving 14 bases between them. CDR3: CASSVGEELWETQYF. In DNA, the CDR3 is TGTGCCAGCAGCGTAGGGGAGGAGCTATGGGAGACCCAGTACTTC.

The chain joins TRBV20-1 to TRBJ2-1, with unresolved D. Trimming removed 4 bases from V and 5 bases from J, with 9 bases in between. Looked up from germline, CDR1 is DFQATT and CDR2 is SNEGSKA (reference sequence). The CDR3 is made up of 12 amino acids. DNA of the CDR3: TGCAGTGCTAATCTCCCGAACAATGAGCAGTTCTTC. Its protein product is CSANLPNNEQFF.

The sample holds a few counts of this clonotype. The chain employs TRBV4-2 and TRBJ2-5, with 11 positions matching TRBD2. Losses at the gene ends were 1 base for V and 0 bases for J; bases not matched to a gene: 10. The CDR3 extends over 19 amino acids. CDR1 and CDR2 (germline): LGHNA, YNFKEQ. Here the CDR3 DNA reads TGTGCCAGCAGCCAAGTAGGTTTTGTGACTAGCGGGGACCAAGAGACCCAGTACTTC. Translation gives CASSQVGFVTSGDQETQYF.

The genes are TRBV11-2 and TRBJ2-3; maybe TRBD1 (5 bases). The CDR3 has 18 amino acids. Germline lookup yields CDR1 SGHAT and CDR2 FQNNGV. V was shortened by 3 bases and J by 1 base, with 20 bases between the two germline ends. CDR3 sequence: CASSFFAWGHIGTDTQYF. The CDR3 DNA sequence: TGTGCCAGCAGCTTCTTCGCCTGGGGCCATATAGGCACAGATACGCAGTATTTT. Together with reference TRBV11-2 and TRBJ2-3, the CDR3 gives the full variable domain: EAGVAQSPRYKIIEKRQSVAFWCNPISGHATLYWYQQILGQGPKLLIQFQNNGVVDDSQLPKDRFSAERLKGVDSTLKIQPAKLEDSAVYLCASSFFAWGHIGTDTQYFGPGTRLTVL.

This chain joins TRBV28 and TRBJ2-5, with D perhaps TRBD2 (5 bases). Trimming took off 5 bases at V and 2 bases at J, with 18 bases between the two ends. CDR3 length: 16 residues. The germline CDR1 and CDR2 sequences are MDHEN and SYDVKM. In nucleotides, the CDR3 is TGTGCCAGCAGTCCGTTGTTAGCACTAGATCAAGAGACCCAGTACTTC. This encodes CASSPLLALDQETQYF.

This chain connects TRBV7-9 to TRBJ1-2; perhaps TRBD1 as D (6 bases). Looked up from germline, CDR1 is SEHNR and CDR2 is FQNEAQ (reference sequence). V lost 5 bases and J 4 bases, leaving 11 bases between the germline ends. This CDR3 is built from 13 residues. CDR3 protein: CASSEDRFYGYTF. The CDR3 bases are TGTGCCAGCAGCGAAGACAGGTTCTATGGCTACACCTTC.

The chain uses TRBV7-6 and TRBJ2-1; perhaps TRBD2 as D (7 bases). The V and J ends lost 8 bases and 5 bases respectively, with 13 bases between them. Germline CDR1 SGHVS, CDR2 FNYEAQ. The CDR3 extends over 13 amino acids. CDR3 nucleotide sequence: TGTGCCAGCGGGGGGGCCGGTCACAATGAGCAGTTCTTC. Translated: CASGGAGHNEQFF.

This rearrangement joins TRBV29-1 to TRBJ2-7, with D perhaps TRBD2 (5 bases). This CDR3 spans 12 amino acids. Germline-derived CDR1 and CDR2 are SQVTM and ANQGSEA. V lost 3 bases and J 7 bases, leaving 13 bases between the germline ends. For the CDR3, the DNA is TGCAGCGTTGACGGACTCCGCGGGGAGCAGTACTTC. This encodes CSVDGLRGEQYF.

The J gene is TRBJ1-1, the V gene TRBV4-1, with D uncertain. Looked up from germline, CDR1 is MGHRA and CDR2 is YSYEKL. This CDR3 region has 14 residues. The V end was cut by 3 bases, the J end by 1 base, with 9 bases between. The CDR3 sequence is CASSQLSPNTEAFF. CDR3 DNA: TGCGCCAGCAGCCAGCTTAGCCCGAACACTGAAGCTTTCTTT.

The gene calls are TRBV4-3 and TRBJ1-5; 7 nucleotides align to TRBD1. J gave up 6 bases and V 3 bases, and 8 bases lay outside the gene matches. CDR1 and CDR2 (germline): LGHNA, YSLEER. The CDR3 is 15 residues long. CDR3 sequence reads: CASSQDVRGSQPQHF. The CDR3 bases are TGCGCCAGCAGCCAGGATGTCAGGGGGTCTCAGCCCCAGCATTTT.

This clonotype appeared a few times. The chain uses TRBV7-9 and TRBJ1-2; the match to TRBD1 covers 8 bases. V trimming: 4 bases; J trimming: 4 bases; junction bases outside the gene matches: 8. The CDR3 extends over 15 amino acids. The germline CDR1 and CDR2 sequences are SEHNR and FQNEAQ (reference sequence). The CDR3 is CASSSTGGDLYGYTF. As DNA, the CDR3 is TGTGCCAGCAGCTCTACAGGGGGGGACCTCTATGGCTACACCTTC. Using reference TRBV7-9 and TRBJ1-2 for the parts outside the CDR3, the full variable domain is DTGVSQNPRHKITKRGQNVTFRCDPISEHNRLYWYRQTLGQGPEFLTYFQNEAQLEKSRLLSDRFSAERPKGSFSTLEIQRTEQGDSAMYLCASSSTGGDLYGYTFGSGTRLTVV.

This clonotype was observed a handful of times. J is TRBJ2-3 and V is TRBV29-1; D possibly uses TRBD1 or TRBD2 (5 bases each). The V and J ends lost 5 bases and 4 bases respectively, with 25 bases between them. This CDR3 is 17 amino acids long. The germline V gene encodes CDR1 SQVTM and CDR2 ANQGSEA. CDR3 nucleotides: TGCAGCGTTATGGGGGATACCCGACAGAGCCAAGCAGATACGCAGTATTTT. The encoded protein is CSVMGDTRQSQADTQYF.

This clonotype was found a few times. The chain joins TRBV4-1 to TRBJ2-5; D is perhaps TRBD2 (6 bases). The length of the CDR3 is 14 residues. Trimming took 5 bases from V and 5 from J, leaving 15 bases between them. From germline, CDR1 is MGHRA and CDR2 YSYEKL. In DNA form, the CDR3 reads TGCGCCAGCAGCTCGAGGGCCAGCGGGGAGACCCAGTACTTC. It encodes CASSSRASGETQYF.

This clonotype was seen only a few times. V is TRBV4-2 and J is TRBJ1-4; a possible D gene is TRBD1 (5 bases). The germline V and J ends were trimmed by 5 bases and 4 bases, with 14 bases remaining between them. CDR3 size: 15 residues. The germline V gene has CDR1 LGHNA and CDR2 YNFKEQ. This CDR3 is CASSGQGEGNEKLFF. CDR3 bases: TGTGCCAGCAGCGGACAAGGGGAGGGTAATGAAAAACTGTTTTTT.

The chain couples TRBV12-5 to TRBJ2-5; no definite D call. Near its end, the DNA agrees better with TRBJ2-7, so the J call may be wrong. In germline, CDR1 is LGHNT, CDR2 FRNRAP. This CDR3 comprises 14 residues. The CDR3 loop is CASGLAPPPHEQYF. CDR3 sequence (DNA): TGTGCTAGTGGTTTGGCCCCACCGCCCCACGAGCAGTACTTC.

This clonotype was seen more than once but under ten times. The chain couples TRBV27 to TRBJ1-1; unclear D gene. The V gene lost 3 bases and the J gene lost 7 bases, with 12 bases spanning the gap. The CDR3 extends over 13 amino acids. Germline CDR1 and CDR2: MNHEY and SMNVEV (reference sequence). Written as DNA, the CDR3 is TGTGCCAGCAGTTTGTTGGGGAGCGGTGAAGCTTTCTTT. This translates into CASSLLGSGEAFF.

The chain couples TRBV7-3 to TRBJ2-1, with D unclear. CDR1 and CDR2 from the germline V gene are SGHTA and FQGTGA. With 2 bases removed from V and 5 bases from J, the gap between germline ends came to 13 bases. CDR3 size: 15 residues. CDR3 loop: CASSLEVGKDNEQFF. CDR3 DNA sequence: TGTGCCAGCAGCTTAGAGGTAGGGAAGGACAATGAGCAGTTCTTC.

A remark on this clonotype: The CDR3 carries no conserved terminal phenylalanine or tryptophan, so it likely arises from a read error. The rearrangement joins TRBV29-1 to TRBJ1-2, with TRBD1 matching 7 bases. V gave up 7 bases and J gave up 6 bases; unmatched junction bases: 5. The CDR3 has 11 amino acids. Germline loops: CDR1 SQVTM, CDR2 ANQGSEA. For the CDR3, the DNA is TGCAGCGCCCAGGGGGTGGATGGCTACACCCTC. As protein: CSAQGVDGYTL.

V gene TRBV10-3 combines with J gene TRBJ2-5, with 10 bases that match TRBD1. Judging by the DNA end, TRBJ2-7 fits better; the J call may be wrong. The CDR3 covers 14 residues. Germline-derived CDR1 and CDR2 are ENHRY and SYGVKD. Here the CDR3 DNA reads TGTGCCATCAACTTAGGACAGGGGGCCTACGAGCAGTACTTC. Translation: CAINLGQGAYEQYF.

The V call is TRBV18, the J call TRBJ2-1, with TRBD2 matching 10 bases. The J call may be in error: the DNA end matches TRBJ2-7 better. The CDR3 extends over 18 amino acids. The germline gives CDR1 KGHSH, CDR2 LQKENI. CDR3 protein: CASSQEAGLANKPYEQYF. The CDR3, as DNA: TGTGCCAGCTCACAAGAAGCGGGACTAGCGAATAAACCCTACGAGCAGTACTTC.

The rearrangement uses TRBV7-6 and TRBJ2-3; the D call may be TRBD1 or TRBD2 (5 bases each). Per the germline V gene, CDR1 is SGHVS and CDR2 is FNYEAQ. V lost 3 bases and J lost 0, with 16 bases in between. The CDR3 consists of 17 residues. In DNA form, the CDR3 reads TGTGCCAGCAGCTTCCCCAGGACCGGGGCTAGCACAGATACGCAGTATTTT. This sequence encodes CASSFPRTGASTDTQYF.

V gene TRBV7-2 combines with J gene TRBJ2-1, with a possible D match to TRBD1 (6 bases). Looked up from germline, CDR1 is SGHTA and CDR2 is FQGNSA. V lost 5 bases to trimming and J lost 4 bases, with 12 bases between them. The CDR3 is 14 amino acids. CDR3 loop: CASSPSTGYNEQFF. The CDR3, as DNA: TGTGCCAGCAGCCCGTCGACAGGTTACAATGAGCAGTTCTTC.

The chain has TRBV15 and TRBJ2-5; TRBD2 agrees at 10 bases. The last part of the DNA fits TRBJ2-7 better; the J call may be wrong. Germline values: CDR1 LNHNV, CDR2 YYDKDF (reference sequence). The CDR3 extends over 15 amino acids. As DNA, the CDR3 is TGTGCCACCAGCAGTCCCACTAGCGGGACTGCCGAGCAGTACTTC. Amino acids: CATSSPTSGTAEQYF.

This clonotype was seen ten or more times. The chain has TRBV29-1 and TRBJ2-5; D may be TRBD1 (6 bases). CDR3 length: 13 amino acids. CDR1 and CDR2 (germline): SQVTM, ANQGSEA. Trimming took off 5 bases at V and 3 bases at J, with 13 bases between the two ends. CDR3 nucleotides: TGCAGCGTTTCGACAGGCACAAAAGAGACCCAGTACTTC. This translates into CSVSTGTKETQYF.